This T cell receptor (beta chain) comes out of a study of CD8 T cells in Susac syndrome. Study information: Active disease was present in over five of the sequenced Susac syndrome patients, and remission in about eight.

Findings of the study overall: The CD4+ T cell repertoires from Susac syndrome exhibited no clonal expansion.

Worth noting for this clonotype: As yet, its antigen is unknown.

Purification of the CD8+ and CD4+ T cells relied on negative isolation, and TEMRA cells underwent FACS enrichment. The authors reverse transcribed about 0.5 to 1 ug RNA with random hexamers. MiXCR, applied by TCRdb to the immunoSEQ multiplex PCR reads, yields one record per CDR3 protein. This sample carries tens of thousands of distinct CDR3 sequences, 93% of them seen once, and the ten largest clones take about 0.14%. The CDR3 length is 15 residues. Germline V CDR1 and CDR2: MGHRA, YSYEKL. V shed 3 bases, J shed 2 bases, and the junction held 6 bases outside the gene matches. The chain couples TRBV4-1 to TRBJ1-2; 7 bases line up with TRBD1. The sequence came from a human donor with Susac syndrome. The sequenced material came from CD4+ T cells from PBMCs. The CDR3 reads CASSHRQGGNYGYTF. CDR3 bases: TGCGCCAGCAGCCACCGACAGGGAGGGAACTATGGCTACACCTTC.